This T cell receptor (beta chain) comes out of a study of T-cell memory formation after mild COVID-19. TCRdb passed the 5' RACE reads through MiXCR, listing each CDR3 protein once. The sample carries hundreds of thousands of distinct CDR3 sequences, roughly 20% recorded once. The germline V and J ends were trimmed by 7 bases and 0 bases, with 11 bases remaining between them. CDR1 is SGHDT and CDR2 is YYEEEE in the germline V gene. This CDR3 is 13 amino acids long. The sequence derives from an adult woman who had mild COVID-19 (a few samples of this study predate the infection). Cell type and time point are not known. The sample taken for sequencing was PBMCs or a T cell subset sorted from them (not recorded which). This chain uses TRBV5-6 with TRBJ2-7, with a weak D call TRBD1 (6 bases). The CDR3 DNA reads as TGTGCCAGCTGCGAGGGGGACTCCTACGAGCAGTACTTC. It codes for CASCEGDSYEQYF.